A single sample is the source of the 32 T cell receptor beta chains below, sequenced in a study of T cell responses to AZD1222 COVID-19 vaccine. Only in-frame clones appear in the TCRdb table, and some are missing; sequencing was by immunoSEQ multiplex PCR. The sample lists 55,000 to 60,000 clones, more than 70% occurring once. The starting material was peripheral blood, obtained on day 0 of MenACWY control vaccination. The receptors originated from an adult in good health.

The chain recombines TRBV15 with TRBJ1-5; D gene ambiguous. The CDR3 sequence is 17 residues long. Per germline, CDR1 LNHNV and CDR2 YYDKDF (reference sequence). Deletions cut 0 bases from V and 0 bases from J, with 12 bases between. The CDR3, as DNA: TGTGCCACCAGCAGAGATGGGCAGAGTTATAGCAATCAGCCCCAGCATTTT. It is translated as CATSRDGQSYSNQPQHF. Full variable domain (remainder filled in from reference TRBV15 and TRBJ1-5): DAMVIQNPRYQVTQFGKPVTLSCSQTLNHNVMYWYQQKSSQAPKLLFHYYDKDFNNEADTPDNFQSRRPNTSFCFLDIRSPGLGDTAMYLCATSRDGQSYSNQPQHFGDGTRLSIL.

The chain combines TRBV30 with TRBJ1-1; TRBD1 agrees at 7 bases. The CDR3 covers 14 residues. Germline CDR1 GTSNPN, CDR2 SVGIG (reference sequence). Trimming took 1 base from V and 0 from J; bases not matched to a gene: 2. The CDR3 region has the DNA TGTGCCTGGAGTGAGGGACAGCTGAACACTGAAGCTTTCTTT. It is translated as CAWSEGQLNTEAFF.

The rearrangement links TRBV7-2 to TRBJ2-7; a weak D match, TRBD2 (5 bases). The V gene's germline CDR1 is SGHTA and CDR2 FQGNSA. The CDR3 has 13 amino acids. Trimming shortened V by 2 bases and J by 7 bases, and 12 bases separated the two germline ends. The CDR3 reads CASSLTGLEEQYF. The CDR3 DNA reads TGTGCCAGCAGCTTAACGGGGTTGGAGGAGCAGTACTTC.

The rearrangement links TRBV5-8 to TRBJ1-1; a possible D gene is TRBD1 (6 bases). Per the germline V gene, CDR1 is SGHTS and CDR2 is YDEGEE. The V gene lost 3 bases and the J gene lost 5 bases, with 11 bases spanning the gap. The CDR3 runs to 13 residues. The CDR3 DNA sequence: TGTGCCAGCAGCTATAGGGGGAGGACTGAAGCTTTCTTT. Its translation is CASSYRGRTEAFF.

V and J are TRBV5-5 and TRBJ2-5; D might be TRBD1 (7 bases). V lost 0 bases to trimming and J lost 3 bases, with 18 bases between them. This CDR3 contains 17 residues. Germline V CDR1 and CDR2: SGHKS, YYEKEE (reference sequence). CDR3 residues: CASSLEKAGGLKETQYF. As DNA, the CDR3 is TGTGCCAGCAGCTTGGAAAAGGCAGGGGGACTGAAAGAGACCCAGTACTTC.

The genes are TRBV5-4 and TRBJ1-4; possibly TRBD1 for D (6 bases). Trimming cost V 4 bases and J 2 bases, with 12 bases left between them. The germline V gene has CDR1 SGHNT and CDR2 YYREEE (reference sequence). The CDR3 is 15 amino acids. CDR3: CASSLQQGTNEKLFF. CDR3 sequence (DNA): TGTGCCAGCAGCCTACAACAGGGCACTAATGAAAAACTGTTTTTT. The full variable domain, its missing parts supplied by reference TRBV5-4 and TRBJ1-4, is ETGVTQSPTHLIKTRGQQVTLRCSSQSGHNTVSWYQQALGQGPQFIFQYYREEENGRGNFPPRFSGLQFPNYSSELNVNALELDDSALYLCASSLQQGTNEKLFFGSGTQLSVL.

J is TRBJ2-1 and V is TRBV4-2, with 8 positions matching TRBD2. The germline CDR1 and CDR2 sequences are LGHNA and YNFKEQ. The CDR3 has 16 residues. Trimming at V came to 4 bases and at J to 2 bases, leaving 7 bases not matched to a gene. CDR3 amino acids: CASSPRTSLTYNEQFF. The CDR3 nucleotides read TGTGCCAGCAGCCCCCGGACTAGCCTTACCTACAATGAGCAGTTCTTC.

In its sample, this clone was seen a few times. J is TRBJ2-1 and V is TRBV7-2, with 7 bases lining up with TRBD2. Germline CDR1 reads SGHTA; CDR2 reads FQGNSA. The CDR3 spans 16 residues. Trimming cost V 1 base and J 4 bases; bases outside gene matches: 7. For the CDR3, the DNA is TGTGCCAGCAGCTTAGACCCCGGGACTACTTACAATGAGCAGTTCTTC. Translating it yields CASSLDPGTTYNEQFF.

The J gene is TRBJ2-1, the V gene TRBV29-1; 9 bases fit TRBD2. V trimming: 6 bases; J trimming: 5 bases; junction bases outside the gene matches: 8. Germline CDR1 reads SQVTM; CDR2 reads ANQGSEA. The length of the CDR3 is 14 residues. The CDR3 DNA is TGCAGCGTGGCCCGGCTAGCGGGAAACAATGAGCAGTTCTTC. This encodes CSVARLAGNNEQFF.

This chain uses TRBV5-1 with TRBJ2-7; TRBD2 matches 10 bases. With V trimmed by 2 bases and J by 2 bases, 4 bases remained unmatched. This CDR3 is built from 15 residues. Germline CDR1 SGHRS, CDR2 YFSETQ. The CDR3 DNA follows: TGCGCCAGCAGCTTAGGGCTAGCGGGAGCCTACGAGCAGTACTTC. Translation gives CASSLGLAGAYEQYF.

The V call is TRBV7-2, the J call TRBJ2-7; tentatively, D is TRBD1 (5 bases). Germline V gene sequence: CDR1 SGHTA, CDR2 FQGNSA. The CDR3 runs 14 residues. Trimming shortened V by 0 bases and J by 6 bases, and 12 bases separated the two germline ends. CDR3 region: CASSLALQGSEQYF. CDR3 nucleotides: TGTGCCAGCAGCTTAGCGTTGCAGGGATCCGAGCAGTACTTC.

The chain links TRBV7-2 to TRBJ1-6; D is possibly TRBD1 (5 bases). Trimming pared 5 bases from V and 5 bases from J, leaving 10 bases between. The V gene's germline CDR1 is SGHTA and CDR2 FQGNSA. CDR3 length equals 14 residues. As DNA, the CDR3 is TGTGCCAGCAGCATCGACAGTAATAATTCACCCCTCCACTTT. This gives the protein CASSIDSNNSPLHF.

This sequence joins TRBV6-2 or TRBV6-3 and TRBJ1-1; D unclear. The germline V and J ends were trimmed by 2 bases and 6 bases, with 10 bases remaining between them. The CDR3 has 13 amino acids. CDR1 and CDR2 (germline): MNHEY, SVGEGT. The CDR3 DNA reads TGTGCCAGCAGTTACGAGACACTGTCTGAAGCTTTCTTT. Protein: CASSYETLSEAFF.

The chain uses TRBV7-3 and TRBJ1-1; D gene unclear. The germline V gene encodes CDR1 SGHTA and CDR2 FQGTGA. V lost 1 base and J lost 2, with 11 bases in between. The CDR3 length is 15 residues. The CDR3 sequence is CASSLSGPGNTEAFF. As DNA, the CDR3 is TGTGCCAGCAGCTTAAGTGGGCCGGGAAACACTGAAGCTTTCTTT.

The chain combines TRBV30 with TRBJ2-3, with TRBD1 matching over 9 bases. After removal of 1 base from V and 3 bases from J, the junction contained 5 bases not matched to a gene. CDR1 is GTSNPN and CDR2 is SVGIG in the germline V gene (reference sequence). The CDR3 has 15 residues. CDR3 nucleotides: TGTGCCTGGAGTGCGGGGACAGGGATGACAGATACGCAGTATTTT. The encoded protein is CAWSAGTGMTDTQYF. Variable domain in full (rest from reference TRBV30 and TRBJ2-3): SQTIHQWPATLVQPVGSPLSLECTVEGTSNPNLYWYRQAAGRGLQLLFYSVGIGQISSEVPQNLSASRPQDRQFILSSKKLLLSDSGFYLCAWSAGTGMTDTQYFGPGTRLTVL.

The J gene is TRBJ1-1, the V gene TRBV24-1; 8 bases align to TRBD1. The CDR3 is 16 amino acids. V lost 9 bases to trimming and J lost 0 bases; unmatched junction nucleotides: 11. CDR1 and CDR2 from the germline V gene are KGHDR and SFDVKD. CDR3 in amino acids: CATSWLAGGMNTEAFF. In DNA, the CDR3 is TGTGCCACCTCCTGGTTAGCAGGGGGCATGAACACTGAAGCTTTCTTT.

This chain joins TRBV19 and TRBJ1-1; possible D gene TRBD1, 6 bases. V lost 8 bases, J lost 3 bases, and 13 bases lay in between. The CDR3 is 13 residues long. The germline V gene has CDR1 LNHDA and CDR2 SQIVND (reference sequence). The CDR3 DNA reads TGTGCCAGTTCTCCGGGGGCGGACACTGAAGCTTTCTTT. Residues: CASSPGADTEAFF. Variable domain in full (rest from reference TRBV19 and TRBJ1-1): DGGITQSPKYLFRKEGQNVTLSCEQNLNHDAMYWYRQDPGQGLRLIYYSQIVNDFQKGDIAEGYSVSREKKESFPLTVTSAQKNPTAFYLCASSPGADTEAFFGQGTRLTVV.

This chain joins TRBV20-1 and TRBJ2-7; a weak D match, TRBD2 (5 bases). Trimming removed 3 bases at V and 4 bases at J, with 16 bases between. Germline-derived CDR1 and CDR2 are DFQATT and SNEGSKA (reference sequence). This CDR3 is 14 amino acids long. CDR3 sequence: CSASQRLTSYEQYF. In DNA, the CDR3 is TGCAGTGCTAGTCAGAGACTAACCTCATACGAGCAGTACTTC.

The chain carries TRBV18 and TRBJ2-5; D is unresolved. Germline CDR1 and CDR2: KGHSH and LQKENI. Trimming took off 6 bases at V and 5 bases at J, with 10 bases between the two ends. This CDR3 is built from 12 residues. The CDR3 sequence: CASSPLVETQYF. As DNA, the CDR3 is TGTGCCAGCTCGCCTCTGGTGGAGACCCAGTACTTC.

This chain connects TRBV7-2 to TRBJ1-4, with TRBD1 matching over 7 bases. The V segment lost 1 base and the J segment 10 bases; nucleotides outside the gene matches: 3. The length of the CDR3 is 13 residues. Germline loops: CDR1 SGHTA, CDR2 FQGNSA. CDR3 in DNA: TGTGCCAGCAGCTTAGTAGGGACAGCAAAACTGTTTTTT. The encoded protein is CASSLVGTAKLFF.

The chain employs TRBV14 and TRBJ2-1; D is undetermined. The CDR3 has 14 residues. From germline, CDR1 is SGHDN and CDR2 FVKESK. Between the trimmed V and J ends, which lost 0 bases and 10 bases, there was a span of 13 bases. The CDR3 region has the DNA TGTGCCAGCAGCCAAGAAAGATTAGGTGACGAGCAGTTCTTC. Translated, it gives CASSQERLGDEQFF.

This sequence joins TRBV6-5 and TRBJ1-5, with D uncertain. The V and J ends lost 7 bases and 4 bases respectively, with 11 bases between them. The CDR3 has 13 amino acids. From germline, CDR1 is MNHEY and CDR2 SVGAGI. The CDR3 sequence: CASMPGRNQPQHF. In nucleotides, the CDR3 is TGTGCCAGCATGCCGGGTCGTAATCAGCCCCAGCATTTT.

The rearrangement joins TRBV30 to TRBJ2-7; TRBD2 is a possible D gene (5 bases). The CDR3 loop spans 12 amino acids. Looked up from germline, CDR1 is GTSNPN and CDR2 is SVGIG (reference sequence). Trimming took 2 bases from V and 2 from J, leaving 7 bases between them. This chain's CDR3 is CAWSRTPYEQYF. The CDR3 region has the DNA TGTGCCTGGAGTCGGACTCCCTACGAGCAGTACTTC.

As concerns this clone: A much more abundant neighbour one base away suggests this may be a read error. Other DNA sequences in the sample encode the same CDR3. This rearrangement joins TRBV19 to TRBJ1-1, with a possible D match to TRBD1 (5 bases). The germline V gene has CDR1 LNHDA and CDR2 SQIVND (reference sequence). The V gene lost 5 bases and the J gene lost 7 bases, with 17 bases spanning the gap. The CDR3 has 14 residues. CDR3 DNA: TGTGCCAGTAGTTCCCGAGGGGCGGGACTTGAAGCTTTCTTT. Its protein product is CASSSRGAGLEAFF. The full variable domain, rest sourced from reference TRBV19 and TRBJ1-1, is DGGITQSPKYLFRKEGQNVTLSCEQNLNHDAMYWYRQDPGQGLRLIYYSQIVNDFQKGDIAEGYSVSREKKESFPLTVTSAQKNPTAFYLCASSSRGAGLEAFFGQGTRLTVV.

The gene calls are TRBV3-1 (or the pseudogene TRBV3-2) and TRBJ2-3, with TRBD1 matching 10 bases. CDR1 and CDR2 from the germline V gene are LGHDT and YNNKEL (reference sequence). V dropped 8 bases and J dropped 3; count of bases not matched to a gene: 5. CDR3 length: 14 residues. The CDR3 sequence: CASRDRGITDTQYF. The DNA of the CDR3 is TGTGCCAGCCGGGACAGGGGTATTACAGATACGCAGTATTTT.

The rearrangement links TRBV28 to TRBJ2-5; TRBD2 might be the D (7 bases). In germline, CDR1 is MDHEN, CDR2 SYDVKM. The CDR3 extends over 15 amino acids. Trimming took off 4 bases at V and 3 bases at J, with 15 bases between the two ends. Here the CDR3 reads CASSYQSGGEETQYF. CDR3 in DNA: TGTGCCAGCAGTTACCAATCGGGGGGCGAAGAGACCCAGTACTTC.

This clone appeared once. The J gene is TRBJ1-2, the V gene TRBV7-8; D not certain. The germline V gene encodes CDR1 SGHVS and CDR2 FQNEAQ. Trimming pared 5 bases from V and 5 bases from J, leaving 6 bases between. The CDR3 contains 11 residues. The CDR3 bases are TGTGCCAGCAGCCCCCTATATGGCTACACCTTC. Protein product: CASSPLYGYTF. Full variable domain (remainder filled in from reference TRBV7-8 and TRBJ1-2): GAGVSQSPRYKVAKRGQDVALRCDPISGHVSLFWYQQALGQGPEFLTYFQNEAQLDKSGLPSDRFFAERPEGSVSTLKIQRTQQEDSAVYLCASSPLYGYTFGSGTRLTVV.

The chain couples TRBV28 to TRBJ2-7; D is possibly TRBD2 (6 bases). This CDR3 region has 15 residues. The germline CDR1 and CDR2 sequences are MDHEN and SYDVKM. V dropped 4 bases and J dropped 11 bases, with 24 bases sitting between them. The CDR3 DNA follows: TGTGCCAGCAGTTCGCCAGGGAAAGGAGGGTCTAATAAGTACTTC. Amino acid sequence: CASSSPGKGGSNKYF.

The chain combines TRBV27 with TRBJ1-6; 9 bases are shared with TRBD1. V lost 4 bases, J lost 7 bases, and 8 bases stayed unmatched. The CDR3 has 16 amino acids. Germline CDR1 and CDR2: MNHEY and SMNVEV (reference sequence). The CDR3 sequence is CASSSSTGGRNSPLHF. CDR3 nucleotide sequence: TGTGCCAGCAGTTCCTCGACAGGGGGAAGGAATTCACCCCTCCACTTT.

The CDR3 DNA reads as TGTGCCAGCAGCATAAGACACAATGAGCAGTTCTTC. This gives the protein CASSIRHNEQFF. The rearrangement uses TRBV7-2 and TRBJ2-1; D call uncertain. The CDR3 loop spans 12 amino acids. The V end was cut by 5 bases, the J end by 5 bases, with 7 bases between. Germline values: CDR1 SGHTA, CDR2 FQGNSA.

This chain joins TRBV10-3 and TRBJ1-6, with 10 nucleotides matching TRBD1. Per the germline V gene, CDR1 is ENHRY and CDR2 is SYGVKD. V lost 10 bases, J lost 7 bases, and 7 bases stayed unmatched. The CDR3 has 14 amino acids. CDR3 in DNA: TGTGCCACCCCGGACAGGGGGTCCAATTCACCCCTCCACTTT. This encodes CATPDRGSNSPLHF.

In its sample, this clone was seen a few times. The genes are TRBV30 and TRBJ2-7; TRBD2 might be the D (7 bases). The germline V and J ends were trimmed by 7 bases and 4 bases, with 20 bases remaining between them. Looked up from germline, CDR1 is GTSNPN and CDR2 is SVGIG (reference sequence). There are 14 residues in the CDR3. CDR3 sequence: CALGGRVALYEQYF. The CDR3 bases are TGTGCCTTGGGGGGGCGGGTCGCTTTGTACGAGCAGTACTTC.